The 19 T cell receptor beta chains in this list originate from one sample, sequenced in a study of identical twins. MiXCR was run by TCRdb on the 5' RACE reads, yielding one entry per CDR3 protein. The profile shows 430,000 or so distinct CDR3 sequences, approximately 25% of them singletons. These records were also assigned to another study, of T cells expressing NK-cell markers.

The sample was CD4+ T cells sorted from blood. These receptors were taken from a young woman in good health.

This clonotype was counted at least ten times. This rearrangement joins TRBV14 to TRBJ2-5, with 7 bases fitting TRBD1. CDR1 and CDR2 from the germline V gene are SGHDN and FVKESK. Unmatched junction bases numbered 6, after V lost 6 bases and J lost 2 bases. This CDR3 comprises 14 residues. For the CDR3, the DNA is TGTGCCAGCAGTCCAGGACAGGTACAAGAGACCCAGTACTTC. Its translation: CASSPGQVQETQYF.

This clonotype was counted between two and nine times. The rearrangement joins TRBV29-1 to TRBJ1-5; D remains unclear. The CDR3 is made up of 13 amino acids. V shed 1 base and J shed 1 base, with 5 bases lying between them. Germline assignment: CDR1 SQVTM and CDR2 ANQGSEA. This chain's CDR3 is CSVEGGSNQPQHF. CDR3 DNA: TGCAGCGTTGAAGGTGGGAGCAATCAGCCCCAGCATTTT. The full variable domain, with the rest looked up from reference TRBV29-1 and TRBJ1-5, is SAVISQKPSRDICQRGTSLTIQCQVDSQVTMMFWYRQQPGQSLTLIATANQGSEATYESGFVIDKFPISRPNLTFSTLTVSNMSPEDSSIYLCSVEGGSNQPQHFGDGTRLSIL.

Many counts were recorded for this clonotype. V gene TRBV11-1 combines with J gene TRBJ2-3, with 13 bases that match TRBD2. Germline lookup yields CDR1 SGHAT and CDR2 FQDESV (reference sequence). J gave up 3 bases and V 5 bases, and 17 bases lay outside the gene matches. This CDR3 contains 20 residues. DNA for the CDR3: TGTGCCAGCAGCCGCAGGCTACGGACTAGCGGGAGTACGGGAACAGATACGCAGTATTTT. It is translated as CASSRRLRTSGSTGTDTQYF.

This clonotype was recorded a few times. The chain links TRBV20-1 to TRBJ2-5, with 8 bases lining up with TRBD1. Losses at the gene ends were 3 bases for V and 4 bases for J; bases not matched to a gene: 7. The CDR3 consists of 14 residues. CDR1 is DFQATT and CDR2 is SNEGSKA in the germline V gene (reference sequence). The chain's CDR3 is CSASPGQALETQYF. CDR3 in DNA: TGCAGTGCTAGTCCGGGACAGGCTCTAGAGACCCAGTACTTC.

This clonotype occurred many times. The gene calls are TRBV30 and TRBJ2-1, with 14 bases that match TRBD2. The V segment lost 6 bases and the J segment 6 bases; nucleotides outside the gene matches: 10. The germline CDR1 and CDR2 sequences are GTSNPN and SVGIG (reference sequence). This CDR3 is 16 amino acids long. This CDR3 reads CACSRRLAGGLNEQFF. The CDR3 nucleotides read TGTGCCTGCTCCCGTAGACTAGCGGGAGGGCTCAATGAGCAGTTCTTC. The entire variable domain, with the rest obtained from reference TRBV30 and TRBJ2-1, is as follows: SQTIHQWPATLVQPVGSPLSLECTVEGTSNPNLYWYRQAAGRGLQLLFYSVGIGQISSEVPQNLSASRPQDRQFILSSKKLLLSDSGFYLCACSRRLAGGLNEQFFGPGTRLTVL.

This clonotype came up a few times. This sequence joins TRBV12-3 or TRBV12-4 and TRBJ1-1; D unresolved. The CDR3 is 12 amino acids. V was cut by 7 bases and J by 0 bases, with 6 bases left in between. This CDR3 is CASKGMNTEAFF. In DNA form, the CDR3 reads TGTGCCAGCAAGGGTATGAACACTGAAGCTTTCTTT.

The chain employs TRBV7-2 and TRBJ2-3; D is undetermined. The CDR3 spans 12 residues. CDR1 SGHTA and CDR2 FQGNSA come from the germline V gene. V was cut by 5 bases and J by 8 bases, with 11 bases left in between. The CDR3 region is CASSQVVLTQYF. The DNA of the CDR3 is TGTGCCAGCAGCCAAGTCGTCCTTACGCAGTATTTT.

This clonotype was seen repeatedly, ten times or more. The chain combines TRBV20-1 with TRBJ2-7; D is perhaps TRBD1 (5 bases). The V gene's germline CDR1 is DFQATT and CDR2 SNEGSKA (reference sequence). V lost 6 bases and J lost 3, with 15 bases in between. The CDR3 has 13 amino acids. CDR3 nucleotide sequence: TGCAGTGCCCAAGGGGTATCCGTCTACGAGCAGTACTTC. Translation: CSAQGVSVYEQYF.

The chain is built from TRBV3-1 and TRBJ2-2; D is ambiguous. The germline gives CDR1 LGHDT, CDR2 YNNKEL (reference sequence). CDR3 length: 13 residues. With 1 base removed from V and 6 bases from J, the gap between germline ends came to 6 bases. The chain's CDR3 is CASSQAPAGELFF. DNA for the CDR3: TGTGCCAGCAGCCAAGCTCCGGCCGGGGAGCTGTTTTTT.

This clonotype was seen only a few times. CDR3 sequence reads: CASSFSGTGGSSNQPQHF. DNA for the CDR3: TGTGCCAGCAGTTTCAGTGGGACAGGGGGTTCGAGCAATCAGCCCCAGCATTTT. The chain employs TRBV6-5 and TRBJ1-5, with TRBD1 matching over 11 bases. This CDR3 has 18 amino acids. Per germline, CDR1 MNHEY and CDR2 SVGAGI. Trimming removed 4 bases from V and 1 base from J; junction bases left unmatched: 9.

In its sample, this clonotype was seen a few times. The chain has TRBV5-1 and TRBJ2-2, with D possibly being TRBD2 (5 bases). The CDR3 is 14 residues long. The germline CDR1 and CDR2 sequences are SGHRS and YFSETQ. V lost 0 bases, J lost 6 bases, and 9 bases lay in between. CDR3 loop: CASSLAPEAGELFF. The CDR3 DNA is TGCGCCAGCAGCTTGGCTCCGGAGGCCGGGGAGCTGTTTTTT.

The CDR3 DNA reads as TGCGCCAGCAGCCCGGGACAGATCACAGATACGCAGTATTTT. As protein: CASSPGQITDTQYF. The V gene is TRBV5-1, the J gene TRBJ2-3; 7 positions agree with TRBD1. Germline CDR1 and CDR2: SGHRS and YFSETQ. This CDR3 spans 14 amino acids. The J segment lost 2 bases and the V segment lost 4 bases, leaving 4 bases of the junction unmatched.

This clonotype was picked up a small number of times. V and J are TRBV12-3 or TRBV12-4 and TRBJ1-3; D is unclear. The CDR3 is 13 residues long. Trimming cost V 2 bases and J 5 bases, with 7 bases left between them. CDR3 DNA: TGTGCCAGCAGTTTAATCGGGAGAAACACCATATATTTT. Amino acid sequence: CASSLIGRNTIYF.

The CDR3 protein is CASSPSFRGTEQFF. In DNA, the CDR3 is TGTGCCAGCAGCCCATCCTTTCGGGGGACAGAGCAGTTCTTC. The chain recombines TRBV13 with TRBJ2-1; perhaps D is TRBD1 or TRBD2 (6 bases each). Trimming cost V 5 bases and J 10 bases, with 18 bases left between them. The CDR3 loop spans 14 amino acids. Germline CDR1 is PRHDT and CDR2 is FYEKMQ (reference sequence). Full variable domain (remainder filled in from reference TRBV13 and TRBJ2-1): AAGVIQSPRHLIKEKRETATLKCYPIPRHDTVYWYQQGPGQDPQFLISFYEKMQSDKGSIPDRFSAQQFSDYHSELNMSSLELGDSALYFCASSPSFRGTEQFFGPGTRLTVL.

The chain carries TRBV7-2 and TRBJ2-3, with 16 bases lining up with TRBD2. CDR3 length: 17 amino acids. With V trimmed by 4 bases and J by 1 base, 2 bases remained unmatched. Germline CDR1 reads SGHTA; CDR2 reads FQGNSA. CDR3 protein: CASSSGTSGRGTDTQYF. The CDR3 coding sequence is TGTGCCAGCAGCTCCGGGACTAGCGGGAGGGGCACAGATACGCAGTATTTT.

This clonotype was counted between two and nine times. Its ends do not fully match the called genes, so a read error is possible. The V and J genes are TRBV12-3 or TRBV12-4 and TRBJ2-5; 10 positions match TRBD2. This CDR3 comprises 14 residues. CDR3 nucleotide sequence: TGTGCCGGCAGTCTAGCGGGGGCCGAAGAGACCCAGTACTTC. It translates to CAGSLAGAEETQYF.

A few counts support this clonotype. The rearrangement uses TRBV10-3 and TRBJ2-7; D ambiguous. Germline lookup yields CDR1 ENHRY and CDR2 SYGVKD. CDR3 length: 11 residues. The ends were cut back, 2 bases at V and 7 bases at J, with 6 bases in the middle. This chain's CDR3 is CAISEGWEQYF. In nucleotides, the CDR3 is TGTGCCATCAGTGAGGGGTGGGAGCAGTACTTC.

This clonotype was observed a handful of times. The V and J genes are TRBV12-3 or TRBV12-4 and TRBJ2-2; D is undetermined. V lost 3 bases to trimming and J lost 4 bases, with 18 bases between them. The CDR3 consists of 17 residues. CDR3 sequence (DNA): TGTGCCAGCAGTTTGGGTCGTGCGGACCCGGCCACCGGGGAGCTGTTTTTT. Its translation is CASSLGRADPATGELFF.

The J gene is TRBJ2-5, the V gene TRBV20-1; D not resolved. Germline V CDR1 and CDR2: DFQATT, SNEGSKA (reference sequence). CDR3 size: 15 residues. Trimming took 8 bases from V and 2 from J, leaving 21 bases between them. The CDR3 sequence: CSSARLTVGQETQYF. Written as DNA, the CDR3 is TGCAGTTCTGCTAGGTTAACGGTGGGACAAGAGACCCAGTACTTC.